The 31 T cell receptor beta chains given below trace back to one sample, sequenced in a study of OX40 agonist ivuxolimab in advanced cancers. The repertoire was sequenced with immunoSEQ multiplex PCR; TCRdb's copy has only in-frame clones and lacks some. The repertoire holds over 10,000 clones, with approximately 82% as singletons. Sequenced here: CD4+ or CD8+ T cells sorted from blood, sampled in a trial of the OX40 agonist ivuxolimab. These receptors came from an adult with an advanced solid tumor such as melanoma, head and neck, liver or kidney cancer.

The chain has TRBV6-1 and TRBJ2-2; 12 bases map to TRBD2. The CDR3 runs 15 residues. V lost 1 base, J lost 6 bases, and 0 bases stayed unmatched. Germline loops: CDR1 MNHNS, CDR2 SASEGT. CDR3 nucleotide sequence: TGTGCCAGCAGTGAAGGACTAGCGGGAGCCGGGGAGCTGTTTTTT. Its translation: CASSEGLAGAGELFF.

The chain employs TRBV11-3 and TRBJ2-3; D is undetermined. This CDR3 spans 13 amino acids. V lost 4 bases to trimming and J lost 0 bases, with 5 bases between them. Germline V CDR1 and CDR2: SGHNT, YENEEA. CDR3 region: CASSSPSTDTQYF. DNA for the CDR3: TGTGCCAGCAGCTCCCCTAGCACAGATACGCAGTATTTT.

CDR3 sequence reads: CASSQVGTYEQYF. DNA for the CDR3: TGCGCCAGCAGCCAAGTGGGAACCTACGAGCAGTACTTC. V and J are TRBV4-1 and TRBJ2-7; no definite D call. The V end was cut by 1 base, the J end by 2 bases, with 6 bases between. The CDR3 contains 13 residues. Germline assignment: CDR1 MGHRA and CDR2 YSYEKL.

Written as DNA, the CDR3 is TGTGCCAGCGGTTGGGACTATGGCTACACCTTC. Translation gives CASGWDYGYTF. The V gene is TRBV6-1, the J gene TRBJ1-2, with D unresolved. The length of the CDR3 is 11 residues. V lost 8 bases and J 3 bases, leaving 7 bases between the germline ends. Germline V gene data show CDR1 as MNHNS and CDR2 as SASEGT.

This clone was detected once. This chain uses TRBV29-1 with TRBJ1-2, with 11 positions matching TRBD1. V dropped 7 bases and J dropped 4; count of bases not matched to a gene: 11. Germline values: CDR1 SQVTM, CDR2 ANQGSEA. This CDR3 has 15 residues. CDR3 bases: TGCAGCGCCGCATTCGGACAGGGGGCCTTCTATGGCTACACCTTC. Encoded protein: CSAAFGQGAFYGYTF.

This clone was seen only once. The chain is built from TRBV6-1 and TRBJ1-4; D may be TRBD1 (5 bases). Germline CDR1 and CDR2: MNHNS and SASEGT. The CDR3 sequence is 14 residues long. V lost 0 bases to trimming and J lost 11 bases, with 13 bases between them. DNA of the CDR3: TGTGCCAGCAGTGAAGCCTCCGAGGGGCCTAAACTGTTTTTT. It encodes CASSEASEGPKLFF.

The chain links TRBV5-5 to TRBJ2-7, with D perhaps TRBD2 (6 bases). Trimming shortened V by 4 bases and J by 3 bases, and 14 bases separated the two germline ends. CDR1 is SGHKS, CDR2 YYEKEE, per germline (reference sequence). This CDR3 is 14 amino acids long. CDR3 sequence (DNA): TGTGCCAGCAGCGTGGCTAACGGGGGCTACGAGCAGTACTTC. Encoded protein: CASSVANGGYEQYF.

This clone came up once. V and J are TRBV4-1 and TRBJ2-1; no clear D. This CDR3 spans 13 amino acids. Germline CDR1 MGHRA, CDR2 YSYEKL. V lost 1 base, J lost 3 bases, and 4 bases lay in between. CDR3 sequence reads: CASSQVIYNEQFF. The CDR3 DNA sequence: TGCGCCAGCAGCCAAGTGATCTACAATGAGCAGTTCTTC.

The chain combines TRBV5-6 with TRBJ2-7; D gene ambiguous. This CDR3 is built from 12 residues. The V gene lost 0 bases and the J gene lost 3 bases, with 4 bases spanning the gap. Germline-derived CDR1 and CDR2 are SGHDT and YYEEEE. CDR3 amino acids: CASSLGIYEQYF. The DNA for the CDR3 is TGTGCCAGCAGCTTGGGCATCTACGAGCAGTACTTC.

The V call is TRBV19, the J call TRBJ1-5, with 9 bases aligning to TRBD1. The CDR3 has 14 residues. CDR1 LNHDA and CDR2 SQIVND come from the germline V gene (reference sequence). The ends lost 4 bases at V and 5 bases at J; junction bases unmatched: 3. The CDR3: CASSTGDRDQPQHF. CDR3 nucleotides: TGTGCCAGTAGTACAGGGGACAGGGATCAGCCCCAGCATTTT.

The CDR3 region has the DNA TGTGCCAGCAACCCTCTTGGTGGAACACAAGAGACCCAGTACTTC. It translates to CASNPLGGTQETQYF. The chain carries TRBV28 and TRBJ2-5; no definite D call. The germline V gene has CDR1 MDHEN and CDR2 SYDVKM. The CDR3 runs 15 residues. With 7 bases removed from V and 2 bases from J, the gap between germline ends came to 17 bases.

This chain joins TRBV5-1 and TRBJ1-2, with D hard to call. Germline CDR1 reads SGHRS; CDR2 reads YFSETQ. CDR3 length equals 15 residues. The V end lost 0 bases, the J end lost 0 bases, and 9 bases lay between the germline ends. The chain's CDR3 is CASSLGVGTNYGYTF. DNA of the CDR3: TGCGCCAGCAGCTTGGGCGTGGGCACTAACTATGGCTACACCTTC.

The genes are TRBV29-1 and TRBJ2-7, with 9 bases fitting TRBD1. V gave up 0 bases and J gave up 4 bases; unmatched junction bases: 1. CDR3 length: 13 amino acids. Per germline, CDR1 SQVTM and CDR2 ANQGSEA. CDR3 bases: TGCAGCGTTGAAGAGGACAGGGGTTACGAGCAGTACTTC. Protein sequence: CSVEEDRGYEQYF.

The rearrangement joins TRBV7-1 to TRBJ1-1; D gene uncertain. TRBV7-1 qualifies as an ORF whose function is uncertain. The ends were cut back, 4 bases at V and 4 bases at J, with 13 bases in the middle. This CDR3 is 14 amino acids long. CDR3 coding DNA: TGTGCCAGCAGCTTAAGATCTACGTTCACTGAAGCTTTCTTT. Its protein product is CASSLRSTFTEAFF.

CDR3 residues: CASSDGGELFF. CDR3 nucleotides: TGCGCCAGCAGTGACGGCGGGGAGCTGTTTTTT. The chain is built from TRBV10-1 and TRBJ2-2; D ambiguous. V lost 3 bases to trimming and J lost 7 bases, with 3 bases between them. CDR1 and CDR2 (germline): WNHNN, SYGVQD (reference sequence). The CDR3 totals 11 residues.

The gene calls are TRBV7-9 and TRBJ2-1; either TRBD1 or TRBD2 may fit D (7 bases each). Per germline, CDR1 SEHNR and CDR2 FQNEAQ (reference sequence). V was shortened by 5 bases and J by 5 bases, with 16 bases between the two germline ends. The CDR3 is made up of 15 amino acids. DNA for the CDR3: TGTGCCAGCAGCACCTCAGGGGGGGAGGACAATGAGCAGTTCTTC. Protein product: CASSTSGGEDNEQFF.

In its sample, this clone is medium-sized. V usage is TRBV11-2 and J usage is TRBJ1-2; D is unclear. Trimming cost V 1 base and J 2 bases, with 17 bases left between them. This CDR3 has 17 amino acids. CDR1 SGHAT and CDR2 FQNNGV come from the germline V gene. This CDR3 is CASSLGGSDPSNYGYTF. The CDR3 DNA follows: TGTGCCAGCAGCTTAGGCGGATCGGACCCATCCAACTATGGCTACACCTTC.

In this sample, this clone turned up a few times. This sequence joins TRBV14 and TRBJ1-4; D perhaps matches TRBD1 (5 bases). Per the germline V gene, CDR1 is SGHDN and CDR2 is FVKESK. The CDR3 is 15 residues long. The V end lost 5 bases, the J end lost 7 bases, and 17 bases lay between the germline ends. This CDR3 reads CASSETQGVAEKLFF. Written as DNA, the CDR3 is TGTGCCAGCAGCGAGACCCAGGGAGTAGCTGAAAAACTGTTTTTT.

The chain links TRBV5-1 to TRBJ2-3; no clear D. V was shortened by 3 bases and J by 4 bases, with 12 bases between the two germline ends. The CDR3 has 14 residues. CDR1 is SGHRS, CDR2 YFSETQ, per germline. The CDR3 DNA follows: TGCGCCAGCAGCTCATCCCCCCCTCCAGATACGCAGTATTTT. Amino acid sequence: CASSSSPPPDTQYF.

This clone is a singleton in its sample. The CDR3 reads CASSPGTEVWGYTF. The CDR3 DNA follows: TGTGCCAGCAGTCCCGGGACGGAGGTTTGGGGCTACACCTTC. The V call is TRBV7-9, the J call TRBJ1-2; D perhaps matches TRBD1 (5 bases). The CDR3 totals 14 residues. The germline V and J ends were trimmed by 6 bases and 8 bases, with 19 bases remaining between them. Germline loops: CDR1 SEHNR, CDR2 FQNEAQ (reference sequence).

This clone is labeled medium-sized. The V call is TRBV10-2, the J call TRBJ2-1; no clear D. The CDR3 consists of 14 residues. V lost 3 bases and J lost 0, with 6 bases in between. Per germline, CDR1 WSHSY and CDR2 SAAADI. This CDR3 is CASSDVSSYNEQFF. CDR3 DNA sequence: TGCGCCAGCAGTGACGTCTCCTCCTACAATGAGCAGTTCTTC.

The rearrangement links TRBV29-1 to TRBJ1-2, with D tentatively TRBD1 (5 bases). Trimming took 4 bases from V and 8 from J, leaving 17 bases between them. Germline CDR1 is SQVTM and CDR2 is ANQGSEA. The CDR3 contains 13 residues. CDR3 residues: CSVVNPGTPGYTF. DNA for the CDR3: TGCAGCGTTGTCAACCCAGGGACCCCAGGCTACACCTTC.

The CDR3 nucleotides read TGCAGCGTTCGACTAACGGGGTCCCAGGCCCTGAACACTGAAGCTTTCTTT. It encodes CSVRLTGSQALNTEAFF. The rearrangement links TRBV29-1 to TRBJ1-1; no definite D call. The length of the CDR3 is 17 residues. The germline gives CDR1 SQVTM, CDR2 ANQGSEA. V was shortened by 5 bases and J by 0 bases, with 22 bases between the two germline ends.

In DNA, the CDR3 is TGTGCCAGCACGGGTGGGTCGGAGACCCAGTACTTC. It yields the protein CASTGGSETQYF. This chain links TRBV28 with TRBJ2-5; no reliable D call. Trimming took 7 bases from V and 5 from J, leaving 11 bases between them. The CDR3 length is 12 residues. Germline CDR1 MDHEN, CDR2 SYDVKM.

In regard to this clone: This likely reflects a read error, since a far larger clone is one base away. Other DNA sequences of this sample code for an identical CDR3. The gene calls are TRBV7-9 and TRBJ1-1; D is uncertain. Germline loops: CDR1 SEHNR, CDR2 FQNEAQ (reference sequence). This CDR3 region has 17 residues. Trimming shortened V by 5 bases and J by 7 bases, and 26 bases separated the two germline ends. The CDR3 loop reads CASSQDWFRSLGREAFF. CDR3 sequence (DNA): TGTGCCAGCAGCCAAGATTGGTTTAGGTCGCTCGGCCGTGAAGCTTTCTTT.

J is TRBJ2-7 and V is TRBV27; perhaps TRBD1 as D (6 bases). CDR1 and CDR2 from the germline V gene are MNHEY and SMNVEV (reference sequence). Deletions cut 2 bases from V and 2 bases from J, with 10 bases between. The CDR3 runs to 14 residues. In DNA form, the CDR3 reads TGTGCCAGCAGTTTAGGGGACACCACCTACGAGCAGTACTTC. The encoded protein is CASSLGDTTYEQYF.

The V and J genes are TRBV9 and TRBJ2-3; D uncertain. The CDR3 runs 12 residues. The germline gives CDR1 SGDLS, CDR2 YYNGEE. Trimming left V 0 bases short and J 3 bases short, with 2 bases between. DNA for the CDR3: TGTGCCAGCAGCGTAGATACAGATACGCAGTATTTT. Protein product: CASSVDTDTQYF.

CDR3 loop: CAISEPMDRDQPQHF. As DNA, the CDR3 is TGTGCCATCAGTGAGCCCATGGACAGGGATCAGCCCCAGCATTTT. The chain recombines TRBV10-3 with TRBJ1-5; the match to TRBD1 covers 8 bases. V dropped 2 bases and J dropped 5; count of bases not matched to a gene: 5. Germline values: CDR1 ENHRY, CDR2 SYGVKD. This CDR3 contains 15 residues.

This chain connects TRBV7-9 to TRBJ2-3; D call uncertain. V was shortened by 4 bases and J by 4 bases, with 6 bases between the two germline ends. This CDR3 comprises 12 residues. CDR1 and CDR2 from the germline V gene are SEHNR and FQNEAQ (reference sequence). CDR3 coding DNA: TGTGCCAGCAGCTACGGTGCAGATACGCAGTATTTT. This translates into CASSYGADTQYF.

The V gene is TRBV30, the J gene TRBJ2-3; D not resolved. Trimming shortened V by 2 bases and J by 5 bases, and 11 bases separated the two germline ends. The CDR3 contains 13 residues. CDR1 is GTSNPN and CDR2 is SVGIG in the germline V gene (reference sequence). CDR3 in DNA: TGTGCCTGGAGTCCCCTAACGGGAGATACGCAGTATTTT. Translation gives CAWSPLTGDTQYF.

This chain links TRBV7-1 with TRBJ1-3; no reliable D call. TRBV7-1 is an ORF, and what it does is uncertain. The CDR3 length is 16 residues. Trimming pared 3 bases from V and 0 bases from J, leaving 12 bases between. The CDR3 DNA follows: TGTGCCAGCAGCTCCTCCGACGGCAGCTCTGGAAACACCATATATTTT. It translates to CASSSSDGSSGNTIYF.